One and the same sample provided the 26 T cell receptor beta chains below, sequenced in a study of blood T cell repertoires in COVID-19. The assay was immunoSEQ multiplex PCR, and TCRdb's table has in-frame clones only and misses some. This sample carries about 210,000 clones, 84% of them seen once, and the ten largest clones take 7.6%. Sample: peripheral blood. All receptors derive from a woman in her 50s with active or convalescent COVID-19.

The rearrangement joins TRBV15 to TRBJ2-3; 9 bases line up with TRBD2. From germline, CDR1 is LNHNV and CDR2 YYDKDF (reference sequence). With 1 base clipped from V and 11 bases from J, the junction kept 10 bases outside the gene matches. The CDR3 length is 15 residues. The CDR3: CATSRGASGDPRQYF. In nucleotides, the CDR3 is TGTGCCACCAGCAGAGGGGCTAGCGGGGACCCTAGGCAGTATTTT.

The rearrangement links TRBV7-3 to TRBJ2-7; D ambiguous. Trimming stripped 1 base from V and 0 bases from J, with 7 bases between. Germline loops: CDR1 SGHTA, CDR2 FQGTGA. The CDR3 totals 14 residues. This CDR3 reads CASSLMASSYEQYF. The CDR3 DNA reads as TGTGCCAGCAGCTTAATGGCTAGCTCCTACGAGCAGTACTTC.

The J gene is TRBJ1-2, the V gene TRBV5-4; no clear D gene. V dropped 3 bases and J dropped 7 bases, with 16 bases sitting between them. The CDR3 is 14 residues long. Germline CDR1 SGHNT, CDR2 YYREEE (reference sequence). This CDR3 reads CASSSTNKRGGYTF. The CDR3 DNA reads TGTGCCAGCAGCTCGACCAATAAGCGAGGTGGCTACACCTTC.

V is TRBV5-6 and J is TRBJ1-5; a weak D match, TRBD1 (5 bases). Trimming shortened V by 4 bases and J by 6 bases, and 11 bases separated the two germline ends. The CDR3 loop spans 13 amino acids. The germline V gene encodes CDR1 SGHDT and CDR2 YYEEEE. In DNA form, the CDR3 reads TGTGCCAGCAGCCTCGGGGGGGGTCAGCCCCAGCATTTT. Protein sequence: CASSLGGGQPQHF.

This clone was detected many times. The rearrangement uses TRBV7-2 and TRBJ2-5, with 9 bases that match TRBD2. The CDR3 contains 15 residues. The trim removed 3 bases at V and 2 bases at J, leaving 4 bases unmatched. Looked up from germline, CDR1 is SGHTA and CDR2 is FQGNSA. As DNA, the CDR3 is TGTGCCAGCAGCTTTAGCGGGGGAGCACAAGAGACCCAGTACTTC. Protein: CASSFSGGAQETQYF. Full variable domain (outside the CDR3, taken from reference TRBV7-2 and TRBJ2-5): GAGVSQSPSNKVTEKGKDVELRCDPISGHTALYWYRQSLGQGLEFLIYFQGNSAPDKSGLPSDRFSAERTGGSVSTLTIQRTQQEDSAVYLCASSFSGGAQETQYFGPGTRLLVL.

DNA of the CDR3: TGTGCCAGCAGTTCGAACCAGCGGGGGAATTACAATGAGCAGTTCTTC. This gives the protein CASSSNQRGNYNEQFF. This chain joins TRBV6-5 and TRBJ2-1; 8 bases agree with TRBD2. The V gene end was trimmed by 4 bases and the J gene end by 4 bases; junction bases not matched to a gene: 9. This CDR3 is 16 amino acids long. Germline loops: CDR1 MNHEY, CDR2 SVGAGI.

The genes are TRBV28 and TRBJ2-1, with 8 positions matching TRBD2. Trimming removed 8 bases from V and 6 bases from J; junction bases left unmatched: 9. This CDR3 contains 14 residues. Per germline, CDR1 MDHEN and CDR2 SYDVKM. The CDR3 nucleotides are TGTGCCAGCTCTCCTGCGGGGGGCCTCAATGAGCAGTTCTTC. Its protein product is CASSPAGGLNEQFF. Based on the CDR3 plus reference TRBV28 and TRBJ2-1, the full variable domain is DVKVTQSSRYLVKRTGEKVFLECVQDMDHENMFWYRQDPGLGLRLIYFSYDVKMKEKGDIPEGYSVSREKKERFSLILESASTNQTSMYLCASSPAGGLNEQFFGPGTRLTVL.

A word on this clone: Other DNA sequences in this specimen translate into the identical CDR3. V gene TRBV6-1 combines with J gene TRBJ1-2; maybe TRBD1 (5 bases). Trimming took off 2 bases at V and 5 bases at J, with 9 bases between the two ends. The germline gives CDR1 MNHNS, CDR2 SASEGT. This CDR3 is built from 13 residues. This chain's CDR3 is CASSESGTYGYTF. Here the CDR3 DNA reads TGTGCCAGCAGTGAAAGCGGGACTTATGGCTACACCTTC.

CDR3 residues: CASSKTGSYEQYF. DNA of the CDR3: TGTGCCAGTAGTAAGACTGGGTCCTACGAGCAGTACTTC. This chain joins TRBV19 and TRBJ2-7; D not resolved. The CDR3 loop spans 13 amino acids. The germline gives CDR1 LNHDA, CDR2 SQIVND (reference sequence). Trimming removed 4 bases from V and 1 base from J, with 8 bases in between.

V is TRBV7-6 and J is TRBJ2-2; 11 bases fit TRBD2. J lost 0 bases, V lost 2 bases, and 2 bases had no gene match. This CDR3 region has 17 residues. The germline CDR1 and CDR2 sequences are SGHVS and FNYEAQ. Here the CDR3 reads CASSLSTSGTNTGELFF. For the CDR3, the DNA is TGTGCCAGCAGCTTATCGACTAGCGGGACGAACACCGGGGAGCTGTTTTTT.

On this clone: Additional DNA sequences in this sample encode the identical CDR3. The CDR3 spells CASSQAGGPSYEQYV. The CDR3 DNA reads as TGTGCCAGCAGCCAAGCGGGGGGACCGTCCTACGAGCAGTACGTC. V and J are TRBV3-1 (or the pseudogene TRBV3-2) and TRBJ2-7, with 7 bases fitting TRBD2. The CDR3 is made up of 15 amino acids. With V trimmed by 1 base and J by 1 base, 4 bases remained unmatched. CDR1 and CDR2 (germline): LGHDT, YNNKEL (reference sequence).

This clone was observed a single time. The rearrangement links TRBV25-1 to TRBJ2-7; a possible D gene is TRBD1 (5 bases). The CDR3 consists of 12 residues. Germline CDR1 MGHDK, CDR2 SYGVNS. V was shortened by 4 bases and J by 9 bases, with 13 bases between the two germline ends. The DNA of the CDR3 is TGTGCCAGCAGTGGTGGGGCACCGAGGCAGTACTTC. Amino acids: CASSGGAPRQYF.

V and J are TRBV11-2 and TRBJ2-7; D gene uncertain. CDR1 is SGHAT, CDR2 FQNNGV, per germline. Trimming pared 0 bases from V and 1 base from J, leaving 7 bases between. The CDR3 is 14 residues long. CDR3 protein: CASSLDWASYEQYF. The CDR3 DNA sequence: TGTGCCAGCAGCTTAGATTGGGCGTCCTACGAGCAGTACTTC.

The chain uses TRBV29-1 and TRBJ2-2; TRBD2 agrees at 7 bases. V lost 4 bases and J lost 5; bases outside the gene matches: 7. The CDR3 has 14 residues. The germline V gene has CDR1 SQVTM and CDR2 ANQGSEA. CDR3 sequence: CSVGAGDRTGELFF. In nucleotides, the CDR3 is TGCAGCGTTGGGGCGGGAGACCGAACCGGGGAGCTGTTTTTT.

This chain uses TRBV19 with TRBJ1-5; 7 bases align to TRBD1. Trimming at V came to 8 bases and at J to 7 bases, leaving 17 bases not matched to a gene. The CDR3 sequence is 16 residues long. Germline values: CDR1 LNHDA, CDR2 SQIVND (reference sequence). In DNA form, the CDR3 reads TGTGCCAGTTCACTTCGACCCAGGGGGAAGAGACAGCCCCAGCATTTT. It is translated as CASSLRPRGKRQPQHF.

The rearrangement uses TRBV10-3 and TRBJ1-2; D perhaps matches TRBD1 (6 bases). Germline V CDR1 and CDR2: ENHRY, SYGVKD. V was pared by 2 bases and J by 2 bases, with 12 bases between. The CDR3 is made up of 15 amino acids. CDR3 DNA: TGTGCCATCAGTGAGGCCTCTACAGGGAACTATGGCTACACCTTC. Amino acid sequence: CAISEASTGNYGYTF.

The chain recombines TRBV27 with TRBJ2-1, with D unresolved. The CDR3 consists of 15 residues. CDR1 MNHEY and CDR2 SMNVEV come from the germline V gene (reference sequence). Deletions cut 3 bases from V and 6 bases from J, with 15 bases between. CDR3 in amino acids: CASSFTGTPGNEQFF. CDR3 bases: TGTGCCAGCAGTTTTACGGGTACCCCCGGCAATGAGCAGTTCTTC.

This clone was picked up a small number of times. The gene calls are TRBV5-6 and TRBJ2-1; 7 nucleotides line up with TRBD2. Germline V gene lookup returns CDR1 SGHDT and CDR2 YYEEEE. CDR3 length: 14 amino acids. V was clipped by 5 bases and J by 5 bases; unmatched bases: 7. The CDR3 DNA sequence: TGTGCCAGCAGTCCGGGACTAAAGAACAATGAGCAGTTCTTC. It specifies CASSPGLKNNEQFF. The full variable domain, rest sourced from reference TRBV5-6 and TRBJ2-1, is DAGVTQSPTHLIKTRGQQVTLRCSPKSGHDTVSWYQQALGQGPQFIFQYYEEEERQRGNFPDRFSGHQFPNYSSELNVNALLLGDSALYLCASSPGLKNNEQFFGPGTRLTVL.

J is TRBJ1-3 and V is TRBV6-5; D gene ambiguous. Trimming stripped 6 bases from V and 0 bases from J, with 12 bases between. Looked up from germline, CDR1 is MNHEY and CDR2 is SVGAGI. This CDR3 comprises 15 residues. The CDR3 loop reads CASSAEGSSGNTIYF. The CDR3 DNA is TGTGCCAGCAGCGCCGAAGGGAGCTCTGGAAACACCATATATTTT.

This clone was recorded a few times. The gene calls are TRBV6-6 and TRBJ1-5; 8 bases line up with TRBD1. The length of the CDR3 is 16 residues. V lost 3 bases and J lost 2; bases outside the gene matches: 6. Per the germline V gene, CDR1 is MNHNY and CDR2 is SVGAGI (reference sequence). CDR3: CASSYEKDRGNQPQHF. The CDR3 DNA is TGTGCCAGCAGTTATGAAAAGGACAGGGGCAATCAGCCCCAGCATTTT.

V gene TRBV25-1 combines with J gene TRBJ2-2, with no clear D. This CDR3 has 16 residues. Germline assignment: CDR1 MGHDK and CDR2 SYGVNS. V lost 0 bases and J lost 5, with 13 bases in between. The CDR3 sequence: CASSEYLPSTTGELFF. The CDR3 nucleotides read TGTGCCAGCAGTGAATATCTACCGTCGACAACCGGGGAGCTGTTTTTT.

V is TRBV6-5 and J is TRBJ2-7; 7 nucleotides line up with TRBD1. The germline V gene has CDR1 MNHEY and CDR2 SVGAGI. The CDR3 consists of 15 residues. Trimming cost V 0 bases and J 4 bases; bases outside gene matches: 6. DNA of the CDR3: TGTGCCAGCAGTTACTCGATTGGGACAGCATACGAGCAGTACGTC. Translation gives CASSYSIGTAYEQYV.

The J gene is TRBJ2-3, the V gene TRBV19; 7 bases align to TRBD2. With V trimmed by 7 bases and J by 0 bases, 10 bases remained unmatched. This CDR3 has 16 amino acids. From germline, CDR1 is LNHDA and CDR2 SQIVND (reference sequence). CDR3 sequence (DNA): TGTGCCAGTAAACAGCGGGGAGCTTCTAGCACAGATACGCAGTATTTT. The encoded protein is CASKQRGASSTDTQYF.

The rearrangement uses TRBV7-9 and TRBJ1-3; tentative D call: TRBD1 (6 bases). V lost 4 bases, J lost 16 bases, and 14 bases lay in between. Germline V lookup: CDR1 SEHNR, CDR2 FQNEAQ (reference sequence). This CDR3 region has 11 residues. The CDR3 DNA is TGTGCCAGCAGCTCTGAGGACAGACCTTATTTT. This gives the protein CASSSEDRPYF. Looking up the rest from reference TRBV7-9 and TRBJ1-3 gives the full variable domain: DTGVSQNPRHKITKRGQNVTFRCDPISEHNRLYWYRQTLGQGPEFLTYFQNEAQLEKSRLLSDRFSAERPKGSFSTLEIQRTEQGDSAMYLCASSSEDRPYFGEGSWLTVV.

The CDR3 DNA sequence: TGTGCCTCCAAAGGGGGCAGGGGTGACGAGCAGTACTTC. This sequence encodes CASKGGRGDEQYF. The chain has TRBV5-6 and TRBJ2-7, with 7 bases aligning to TRBD1. The CDR3 is made up of 13 amino acids. Trimming cost V 10 bases and J 5 bases; bases outside gene matches: 12. The V gene's germline CDR1 is SGHDT and CDR2 YYEEEE.

This clone was detected only a few times. The V and J genes are TRBV6-6 and TRBJ2-7; 10 bases map to TRBD1. The CDR3 totals 15 residues. Germline CDR1 reads MNHNY; CDR2 reads SVGAGI (reference sequence). Germline trimming cut 6 bases from V and 3 bases from J; bases unmatched to any gene: 8. The CDR3 DNA follows: TGTGCCAGCAGCTCCCGGGACAGGGGTGGCTACGAGCAGTACTTC. It yields the protein CASSSRDRGGYEQYF.